This passage covers 8 T cell receptor beta chains from one sample sequenced in a study of shared clonotypes between healthy human individuals. Profiling relied on immunoSEQ multiplex PCR, and the TCRdb table lists in-frame clones only, not all of them. The table lists approximately 2.1 million clones, over 90% of them singletons. Sequencing was carried out using naive CD4+ T cells from PBMCs. Subset in this sample: CD45RA+ positively selected. These receptors originate from a man aged 18 to 30 in good health. Some clones in this sample may be carry-over from other donors' samples.

This chain connects TRBV18 to TRBJ2-1, with unresolved D. The CDR3 spans 16 residues. Germline values: CDR1 KGHSH, CDR2 LQKENI. The germline V and J ends were trimmed by 5 bases and 0 bases, with 14 bases remaining between them. The CDR3 region has the DNA TGTGCCAGCTCATCCTCGGCGCCGAGCTCCTACAATGAGCAGTTCTTC. This encodes CASSSSAPSSYNEQFF.

The CDR3 coding sequence is TGCGCCAGCAGGGGACAGGGGGCTTCCGGGGAGCTGTTTTTT. Translating it yields CASRGQGASGELFF. This chain connects TRBV5-1 to TRBJ2-2; 12 positions agree with TRBD1. Germline assignment: CDR1 SGHRS and CDR2 YFSETQ. The CDR3 is 14 residues long. V lost 5 bases and J lost 6; bases outside the gene matches: 2. Combining the CDR3 with reference TRBV5-1 and TRBJ2-2 gives the whole variable domain KAGVTQTPRYLIKTRGQQVTLSCSPISGHRSVSWYQQTPGQGLQFLFEYFSETQRNKGNFPGRFSGRQFSNSRSEMNVSTLELGDSALYLCASRGQGASGELFFGEGSRLTVL.

This clone was counted between two and nine times. Since a much larger clone is just one base distant, this may be a read error. In the same sample, other DNA sequences code for this CDR3. This rearrangement joins TRBV2 to TRBJ2-5; D gene uncertain. The CDR3 extends over 11 amino acids. The V gene's germline CDR1 is SNHLY and CDR2 FYNNEI. V was clipped by 5 bases and J by 2 bases, with 3 bases between them. For the CDR3, the DNA is TGTGCCAGCAGTTTACAAGAGACCCAGTACTTC. Its translation is CASSLQETQYF. Full variable domain (outside the CDR3, taken from reference TRBV2 and TRBJ2-5): EPEVTQTPSHQVTQMGQEVILRCVPISNHLYFYWYRQILGQKVEFLVSFYNNEISEKSEIFDDQFSVERPDGSNFTLKIRSTKLEDSAMYFCASSLQETQYFGPGTRLLVL.

CDR3 sequence (DNA): TGTGCCAGCAGCTTGGAGGGGATAGAGACCCAGTACTTC. Residues: CASSLEGIETQYF. The gene calls are TRBV5-4 and TRBJ2-5; D might be TRBD1 (5 bases). This CDR3 comprises 13 residues. V shed 0 bases and J shed 4 bases, with 7 bases lying between them. CDR1 is SGHNT and CDR2 is YYREEE in the germline V gene (reference sequence).

The rearrangement uses TRBV27 and TRBJ1-2; D remains ambiguous. V shed 5 bases and J shed 1 base, with 17 bases lying between them. The V gene's germline CDR1 is MNHEY and CDR2 SMNVEV (reference sequence). The CDR3 is 16 residues long. CDR3 nucleotides: TGTGCCAGCAGTCGAAGGACGGGCAGCCTTAACTATGGCTACACCTTC. Its translation is CASSRRTGSLNYGYTF.

The chain uses TRBV5-1 and TRBJ2-1; tentatively, D is TRBD1 (5 bases). This CDR3 is built from 16 residues. Looked up from germline, CDR1 is SGHRS and CDR2 is YFSETQ. Trimming left V 1 base short and J 5 bases short, with 16 bases between. The CDR3 loop is CASSLLRRTTNNEQFF. The CDR3 DNA follows: TGCGCCAGCAGCTTGCTTCGTCGGACAACTAACAATGAGCAGTTCTTC.

CDR3 amino acids: CASSPAGPPGNTIYF. DNA for the CDR3: TGTGCCAGCTCACCGGCGGGGCCCCCTGGAAACACCATATATTTT. This rearrangement joins TRBV18 to TRBJ1-3; D possibly corresponds to TRBD1 (5 bases). The V and J ends lost 3 bases and 2 bases respectively, with 11 bases between them. This CDR3 comprises 15 residues. Germline CDR1 KGHSH, CDR2 LQKENI.

This clone was recorded once. The rearrangement joins TRBV6-1 to TRBJ1-1; 7 bases are a match to TRBD1. The junction had 10 bases not matched to a gene; V was cut back by 5 bases and J by 7 bases. Germline V gene data show CDR1 as MNHNS and CDR2 as SASEGT. This CDR3 is built from 14 residues. The CDR3 reads CASSKSQGTVEAFF. The CDR3 nucleotides read TGTGCCAGCAGTAAATCACAGGGGACGGTTGAAGCTTTCTTT.